The clone carrying this T cell receptor beta chain appeared a few times. Measured with immunoSEQ multiplex PCR; TCRdb has only the in-frame clones, and not every one. The data contain about 56,000 clones, roughly nine tenths of them singletons. Germline-derived CDR1 and CDR2 are MNHNY and SVGAGI (reference sequence). The CDR3 extends over 16 amino acids. Trimming removed 0 bases from V and 3 bases from J, with 12 bases in between. This entry is derived from a study of blood T cell repertoires in COVID-19. For the study at large: Samples of COVID-19 (acute and convalescent) were obtained from the United States, Italy and Spain. T cells, B-cell-depleted T cells, or PBMCs provided the cDNA or gDNA that served as material.

It was during active infection that Seattle patients were enrolled and then longitudinally followed. Sequencing used peripheral blood. This receptor was obtained from a woman aged 60-75 years with COVID-19, enrolled during active disease. The chain joins TRBV6-6 to TRBJ1-5; TRBD1 might be the D (5 bases). CDR3 DNA: TGTGCCAGCAGTTACTCGCAGGGAGGAAACAATCAGCCCCAGCATTTT. Amino acids: CASSYSQGGNNQPQHF.